This T cell receptor beta chain was sequenced for a study of response to subunit inactivated influenza vaccine. General study results and limits: Every seasonal influenza vaccination brings in few new T cells, the authors suggested.

CDR3 length equals 13 residues. J gave up 9 bases and V 5 bases, and 8 bases lay outside the gene matches. Germline V gene lookup returns CDR1 MNHNY and CDR2 SVGAGI (reference sequence). From the RT-PCR reads, TCRdb called clonotypes with MiXCR, one entry per CDR3 protein. This table has about 540,000 distinct CDR3 sequences, around a quarter appearing once. This clonotype was seen a handful of times. Its antigen is unidentified. The sample also formed part of further work on T cells expressing NK-cell markers. That paper adds: The authors generated TCR beta cDNA through 5'RACE template switching with UMIs. Investigators obtained TCR beta repertoires from sorted CD3+CD56+NKG2C+, CD3+CD56+NKG2C- and CD3+CD56-NKG2C+ T cells. HCMV seropositivity characterized seven of the eight sequenced donors, and seronegativity one.

The sequenced sample was CD4+ T cells sorted from PBMCs, obtained 11 to 12 days after vaccination. V usage is TRBV6-6 and J usage is TRBJ2-5; 8 bases fit TRBD2. This TCR came from a man in his fifties or sixties who received an inactivated influenza vaccine. The CDR3 here is CASSTSGPEAQYF. CDR3 DNA sequence: TGTGCCAGCAGTACTAGCGGCCCGGAGGCCCAGTACTTC.